The present TCR beta chain was sequenced within a study of blood T cell repertoires in COVID-19. Overall study context: Samples of COVID-19 (acute and convalescent) were obtained from the United States, Italy and Spain. PBMCs, B-cell-depleted T cells, or T cells provided the cDNA or gDNA that made up the material.

Libraries were prepared by immunoSEQ multiplex PCR; TCRdb keeps only in-frame clonotypes and omits some of them. The sample includes approximately 670,000 clones, just under 90% of them seen just once. CDR3 length: 11 amino acids. Germline assignment: CDR1 SGHNT and CDR2 YENEEA. As concerns this clone: Germline is not matched at one junction end, which may reflect a read error.

This chain uses TRBV11-3 with TRBJ2-7; no clear D gene. Sequenced material: peripheral blood. The TCR sequence derives from a woman younger than 30 with acute or convalescent COVID-19. CDR3 DNA sequence: TGTGCCAGCAGTTCCTCCCACGAGCAGTACTTC. As protein: CASSSSHEQYF.